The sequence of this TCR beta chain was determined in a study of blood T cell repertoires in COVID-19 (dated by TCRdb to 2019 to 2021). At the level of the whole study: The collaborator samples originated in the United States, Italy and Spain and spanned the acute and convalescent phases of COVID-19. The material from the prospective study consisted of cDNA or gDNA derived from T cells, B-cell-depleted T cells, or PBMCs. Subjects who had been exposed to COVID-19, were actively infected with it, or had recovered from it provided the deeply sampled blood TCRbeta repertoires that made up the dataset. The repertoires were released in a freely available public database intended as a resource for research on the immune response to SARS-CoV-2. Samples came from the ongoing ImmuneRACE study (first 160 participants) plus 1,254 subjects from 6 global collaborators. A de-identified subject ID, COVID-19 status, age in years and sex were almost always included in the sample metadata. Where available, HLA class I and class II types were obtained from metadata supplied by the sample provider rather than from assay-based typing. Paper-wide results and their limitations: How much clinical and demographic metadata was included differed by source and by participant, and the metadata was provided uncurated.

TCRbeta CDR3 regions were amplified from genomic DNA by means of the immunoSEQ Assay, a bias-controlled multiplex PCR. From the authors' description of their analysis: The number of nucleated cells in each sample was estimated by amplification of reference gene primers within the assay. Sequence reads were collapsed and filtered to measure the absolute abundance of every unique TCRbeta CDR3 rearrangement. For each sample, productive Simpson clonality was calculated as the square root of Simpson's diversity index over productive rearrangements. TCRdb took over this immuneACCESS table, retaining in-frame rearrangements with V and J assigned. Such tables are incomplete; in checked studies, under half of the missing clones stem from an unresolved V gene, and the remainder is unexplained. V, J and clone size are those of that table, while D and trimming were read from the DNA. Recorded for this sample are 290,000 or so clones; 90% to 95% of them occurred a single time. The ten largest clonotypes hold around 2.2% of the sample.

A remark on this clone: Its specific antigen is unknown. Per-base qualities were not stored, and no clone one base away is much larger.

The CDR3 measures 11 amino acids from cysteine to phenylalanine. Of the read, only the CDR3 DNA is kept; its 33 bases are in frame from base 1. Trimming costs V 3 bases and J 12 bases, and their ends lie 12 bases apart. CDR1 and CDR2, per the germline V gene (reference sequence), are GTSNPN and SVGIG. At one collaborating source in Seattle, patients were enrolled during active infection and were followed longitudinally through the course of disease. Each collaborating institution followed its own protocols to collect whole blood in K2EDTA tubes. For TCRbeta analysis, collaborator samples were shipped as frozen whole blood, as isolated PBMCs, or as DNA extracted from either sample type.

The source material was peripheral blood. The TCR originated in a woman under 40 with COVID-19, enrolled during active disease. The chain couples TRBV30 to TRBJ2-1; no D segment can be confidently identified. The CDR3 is CAWSGGGGQFF. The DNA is TGTGCCTGGAGCGGCGGCGGTGGGCAGTTCTTC.